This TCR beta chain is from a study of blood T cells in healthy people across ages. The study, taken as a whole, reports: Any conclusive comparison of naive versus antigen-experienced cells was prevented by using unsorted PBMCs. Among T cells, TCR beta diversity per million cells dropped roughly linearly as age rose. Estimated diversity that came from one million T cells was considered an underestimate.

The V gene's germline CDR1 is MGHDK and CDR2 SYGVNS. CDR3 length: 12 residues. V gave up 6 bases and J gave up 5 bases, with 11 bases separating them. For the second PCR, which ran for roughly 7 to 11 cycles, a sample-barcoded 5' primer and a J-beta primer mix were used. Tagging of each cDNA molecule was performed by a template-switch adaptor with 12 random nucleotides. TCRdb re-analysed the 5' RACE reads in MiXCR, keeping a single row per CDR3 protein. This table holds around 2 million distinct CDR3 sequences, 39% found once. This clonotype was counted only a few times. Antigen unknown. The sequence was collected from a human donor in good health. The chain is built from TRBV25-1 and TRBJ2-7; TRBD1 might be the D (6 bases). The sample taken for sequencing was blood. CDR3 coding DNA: TGTGCCAGCAGGGGACAAGTGGACGAGCAGTACTTC. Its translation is CASRGQVDEQYF.